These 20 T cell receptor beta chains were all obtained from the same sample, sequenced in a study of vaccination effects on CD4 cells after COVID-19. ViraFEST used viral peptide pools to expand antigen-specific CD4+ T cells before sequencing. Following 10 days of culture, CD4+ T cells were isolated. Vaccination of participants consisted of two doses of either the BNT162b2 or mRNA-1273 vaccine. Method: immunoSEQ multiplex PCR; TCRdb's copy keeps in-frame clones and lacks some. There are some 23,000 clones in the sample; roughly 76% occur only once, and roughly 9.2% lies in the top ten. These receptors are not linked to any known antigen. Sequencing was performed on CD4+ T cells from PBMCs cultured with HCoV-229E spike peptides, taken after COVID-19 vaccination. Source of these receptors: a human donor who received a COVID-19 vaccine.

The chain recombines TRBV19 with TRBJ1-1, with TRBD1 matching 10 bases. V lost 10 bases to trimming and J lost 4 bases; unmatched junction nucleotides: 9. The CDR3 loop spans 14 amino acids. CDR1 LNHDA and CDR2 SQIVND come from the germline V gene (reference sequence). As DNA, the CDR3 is TGTGCCACCAGAGGGACAGGGGCCTCCACTGAAGCTTTCTTT. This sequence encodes CATRGTGASTEAFF.

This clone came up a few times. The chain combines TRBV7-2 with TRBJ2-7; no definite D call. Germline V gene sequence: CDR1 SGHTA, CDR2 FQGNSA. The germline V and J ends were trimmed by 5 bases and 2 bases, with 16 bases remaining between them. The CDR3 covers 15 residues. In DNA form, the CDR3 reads TGTGCCAGCAGCCCCAGGATCCTTGGGACCTACGAGCAGTACTTC. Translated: CASSPRILGTYEQYF.

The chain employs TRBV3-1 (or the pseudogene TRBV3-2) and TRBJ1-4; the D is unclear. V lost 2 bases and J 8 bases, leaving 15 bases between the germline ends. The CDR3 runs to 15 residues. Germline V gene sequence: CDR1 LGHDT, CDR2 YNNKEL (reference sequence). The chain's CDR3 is CASSQSSDFGEKLFF. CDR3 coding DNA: TGTGCCAGCAGCCAAAGCTCAGACTTTGGAGAAAAACTGTTTTTT.

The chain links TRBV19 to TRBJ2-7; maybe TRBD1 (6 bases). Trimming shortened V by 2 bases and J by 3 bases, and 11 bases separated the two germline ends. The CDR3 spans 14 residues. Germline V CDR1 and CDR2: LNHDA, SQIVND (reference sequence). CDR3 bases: TGTGCCAGTAGTATACTCCCGGACAGCTACGAGCAGTACTTC. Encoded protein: CASSILPDSYEQYF.

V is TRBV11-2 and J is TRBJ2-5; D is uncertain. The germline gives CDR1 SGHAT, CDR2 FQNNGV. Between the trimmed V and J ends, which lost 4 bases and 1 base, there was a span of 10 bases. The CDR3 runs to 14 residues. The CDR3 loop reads CASSSTGGQETQYF. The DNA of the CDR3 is TGTGCCAGCAGCTCGACCGGTGGCCAAGAGACCCAGTACTTC.

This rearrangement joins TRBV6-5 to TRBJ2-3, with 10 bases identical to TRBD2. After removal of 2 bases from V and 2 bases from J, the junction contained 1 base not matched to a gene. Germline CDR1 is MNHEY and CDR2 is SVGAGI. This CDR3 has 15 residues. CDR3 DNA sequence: TGTGCCAGCAGTTACGGACTAGCGGCCACAGATACGCAGTATTTT. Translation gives CASSYGLAATDTQYF.

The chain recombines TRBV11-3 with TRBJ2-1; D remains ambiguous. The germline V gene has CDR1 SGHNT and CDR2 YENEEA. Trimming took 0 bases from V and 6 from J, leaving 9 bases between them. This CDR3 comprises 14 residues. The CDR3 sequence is CASSLDGGFNEQFF. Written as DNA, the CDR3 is TGTGCCAGCAGCTTAGATGGTGGATTCAATGAGCAGTTCTTC. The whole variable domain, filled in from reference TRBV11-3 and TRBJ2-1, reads EAGVVQSPRYKIIEKKQPVAFWCNPISGHNTLYWYLQNLGQGPELLIRYENEEAVDDSQLPKDRFSAERLKGVDSTLKIQPAELGDSAVYLCASSLDGGFNEQFFGPGTRLTVL.

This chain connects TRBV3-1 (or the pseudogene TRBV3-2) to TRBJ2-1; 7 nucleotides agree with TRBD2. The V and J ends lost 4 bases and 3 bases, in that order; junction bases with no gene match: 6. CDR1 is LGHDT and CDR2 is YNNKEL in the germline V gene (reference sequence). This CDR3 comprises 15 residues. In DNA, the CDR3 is TGTGCCAGCAGCCTTCTAGCGGTAAACTACAATGAGCAGTTCTTC. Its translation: CASSLLAVNYNEQFF.

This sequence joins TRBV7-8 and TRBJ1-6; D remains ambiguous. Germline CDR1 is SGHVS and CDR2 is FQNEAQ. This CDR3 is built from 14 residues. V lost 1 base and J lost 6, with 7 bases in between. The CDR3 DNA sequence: TGTGCCAGCAGCTTAGTCGGTGTTAATTCACCCCTCCACTTT. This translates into CASSLVGVNSPLHF.

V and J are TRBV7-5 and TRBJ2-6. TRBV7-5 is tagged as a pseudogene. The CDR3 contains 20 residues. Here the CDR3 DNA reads TGTGTCAGAAGCTTAGTTAGAAGTAGGGAACGAGGGGTTGGGGCCAACGTCCTGACTTTC. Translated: CVRSLVRSRERGVGANVLTF.

The CDR3 DNA sequence: TGTGCCAGCTCACCCGGGACTAGCGGGAGTGGCACCGGGGAGCTGTTTTTT. Translation gives CASSPGTSGSGTGELFF. The chain combines TRBV18 with TRBJ2-2; 14 bases are a match to TRBD2. Germline V lookup: CDR1 KGHSH, CDR2 LQKENI. CDR3 length: 17 residues. V was pared by 3 bases and J by 4 bases, with 4 bases of the junction left unmatched.

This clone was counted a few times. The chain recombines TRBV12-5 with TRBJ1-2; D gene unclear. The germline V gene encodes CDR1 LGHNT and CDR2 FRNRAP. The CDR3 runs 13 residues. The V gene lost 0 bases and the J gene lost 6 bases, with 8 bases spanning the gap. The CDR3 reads CASGLVGPHGYTF. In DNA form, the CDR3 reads TGTGCTAGTGGTTTGGTTGGCCCCCATGGCTACACCTTC. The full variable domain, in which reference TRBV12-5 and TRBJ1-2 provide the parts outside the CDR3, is DARVTQTPRHKVTEMGQEVTMRCQPILGHNTVFWYRQTMMQGLELLAYFRNRAPLDDSGMPKDRFSAEMPDATLATLKIQPSEPRDSAVYFCASGLVGPHGYTFGSGTRLTVV.

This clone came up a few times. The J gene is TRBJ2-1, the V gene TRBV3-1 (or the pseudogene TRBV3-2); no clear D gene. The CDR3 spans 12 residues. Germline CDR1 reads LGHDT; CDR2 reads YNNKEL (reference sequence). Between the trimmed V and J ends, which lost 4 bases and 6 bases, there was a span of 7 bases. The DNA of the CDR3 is TGTGCCAGCAGCCGAATAGTCAATGAGCAGTTCTTC. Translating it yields CASSRIVNEQFF.

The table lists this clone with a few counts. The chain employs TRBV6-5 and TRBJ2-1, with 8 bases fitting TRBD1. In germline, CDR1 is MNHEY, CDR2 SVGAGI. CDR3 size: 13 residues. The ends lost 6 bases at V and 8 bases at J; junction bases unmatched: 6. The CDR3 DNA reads TGTGCCAGCAGAGCCCAGGGGGCCTATGAGCAGTTCTTC. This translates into CASRAQGAYEQFF.

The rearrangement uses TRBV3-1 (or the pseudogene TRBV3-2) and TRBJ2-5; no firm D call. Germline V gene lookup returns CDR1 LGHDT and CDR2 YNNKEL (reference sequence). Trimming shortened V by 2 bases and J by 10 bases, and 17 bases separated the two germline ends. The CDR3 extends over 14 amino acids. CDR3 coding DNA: TGTGCCAGCAGCCAAAGTCTGGAGCTTCGCAGCCAGTACTTC. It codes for CASSQSLELRSQYF.

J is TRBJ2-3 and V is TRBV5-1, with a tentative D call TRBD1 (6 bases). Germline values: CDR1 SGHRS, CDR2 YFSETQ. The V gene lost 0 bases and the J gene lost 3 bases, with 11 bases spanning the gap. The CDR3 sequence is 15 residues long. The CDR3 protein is CASSLAIGQTDTQYF. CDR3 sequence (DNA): TGCGCCAGCAGCTTGGCCATAGGACAGACAGATACGCAGTATTTT.

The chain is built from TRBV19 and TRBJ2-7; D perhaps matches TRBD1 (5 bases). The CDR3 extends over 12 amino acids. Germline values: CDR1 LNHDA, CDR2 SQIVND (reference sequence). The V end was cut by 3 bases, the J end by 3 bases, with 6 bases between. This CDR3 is CASSIQGYEQYF. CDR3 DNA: TGTGCCAGTAGTATTCAGGGCTACGAGCAGTACTTC.

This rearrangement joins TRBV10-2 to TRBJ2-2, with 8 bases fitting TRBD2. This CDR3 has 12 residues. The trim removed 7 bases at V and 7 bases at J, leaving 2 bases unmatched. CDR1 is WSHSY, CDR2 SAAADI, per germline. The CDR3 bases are TGCGCCAGCACCGCGGGGGGCGGGGAGCTGTTTTTT. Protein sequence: CASTAGGGELFF.

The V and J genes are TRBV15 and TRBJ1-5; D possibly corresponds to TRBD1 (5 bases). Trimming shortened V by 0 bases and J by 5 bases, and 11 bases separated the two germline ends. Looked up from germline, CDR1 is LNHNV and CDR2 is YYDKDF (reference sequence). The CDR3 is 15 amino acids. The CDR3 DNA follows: TGTGCCACCAGCAGAGATCAAGGGGCCTATCAGCCCCAGCATTTT. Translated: CATSRDQGAYQPQHF. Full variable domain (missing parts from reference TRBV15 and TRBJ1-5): DAMVIQNPRYQVTQFGKPVTLSCSQTLNHNVMYWYQQKSSQAPKLLFHYYDKDFNNEADTPDNFQSRRPNTSFCFLDIRSPGLGDTAMYLCATSRDQGAYQPQHFGDGTRLSIL.

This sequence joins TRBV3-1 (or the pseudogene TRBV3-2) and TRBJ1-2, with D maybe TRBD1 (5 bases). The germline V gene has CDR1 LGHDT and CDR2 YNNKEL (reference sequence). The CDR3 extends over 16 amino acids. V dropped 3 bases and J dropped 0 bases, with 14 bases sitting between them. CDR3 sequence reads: CASSQSQGTSNYGYTF. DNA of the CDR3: TGTGCCAGCAGCCAGAGCCAGGGCACATCTAACTATGGCTACACCTTC.